Listed here are 9 T cell receptor beta chains from one sample, sequenced in a study of early T cells in non-severe SARS-CoV-2 infection. TCRdb re-called the 5' RACE reads with MiXCR, one entry per CDR3 protein. There are about 130,000 distinct CDR3 sequences in the sample; 14% to 15% occur only once, and just over 20% lies in the top ten. The sequencing input was whole blood. These receptors all come from an adult who was a healthcare worker with PCR-confirmed SARS-CoV-2 infection or an uninfected control (not recorded which).

This clonotype was seen only a few times. This rearrangement joins TRBV30 to TRBJ1-2; no firm D call. CDR1 and CDR2 from the germline V gene are GTSNPN and SVGIG (reference sequence). The CDR3 has 12 amino acids. V lost 6 bases, J lost 1 base, and 9 bases lay in between. CDR3 sequence reads: CACSPINYGYTF. CDR3 sequence (DNA): TGTGCCTGTTCACCGATTAACTATGGCTACACCTTC.

The chain combines TRBV7-8 with TRBJ2-2; D is unclear. Germline CDR1 reads SGHVS; CDR2 reads FQNEAQ. V lost 4 bases and J 2 bases, leaving 14 bases between the germline ends. The CDR3 totals 16 residues. CDR3 bases: TGTGCCAGCAGCTCAAGGTCCTGGGGAAACACCGGGGAGCTGTTTTTT. Amino acids: CASSSRSWGNTGELFF. The variable domain in full, completed from reference TRBV7-8 and TRBJ2-2, reads GAGVSQSPRYKVAKRGQDVALRCDPISGHVSLFWYQQALGQGPEFLTYFQNEAQLDKSGLPSDRFFAERPEGSVSTLKIQRTQQEDSAVYLCASSSRSWGNTGELFFGEGSRLTVL.

The chain joins TRBV6-6 to TRBJ2-3, with D unresolved. The CDR3 has 14 amino acids. V shed 5 bases and J shed 4 bases, with 13 bases lying between them. CDR1 is MNHNY, CDR2 SVGAGI, per germline (reference sequence). The CDR3 loop is CASSTPSGADTQYF. As DNA, the CDR3 is TGTGCCAGCAGTACCCCTTCGGGCGCAGATACGCAGTATTTT.

This clonotype was picked up a small number of times. The chain has TRBV18 and TRBJ1-2; the D gene is possibly TRBD1 (5 bases). The V gene lost 0 bases and the J gene lost 0 bases, with 8 bases spanning the gap. The germline CDR1 and CDR2 sequences are KGHSH and LQKENI. The CDR3 consists of 15 residues. The CDR3 sequence is CASSPPGVANYGYTF. CDR3 sequence (DNA): TGTGCCAGCTCACCACCAGGGGTGGCTAACTATGGCTACACCTTC.

This chain links TRBV19 with TRBJ1-5; D perhaps matches TRBD1 (6 bases). The CDR3 spans 14 residues. The germline V gene encodes CDR1 LNHDA and CDR2 SQIVND (reference sequence). V was clipped by 5 bases and J by 2 bases, with 10 bases between them. Here the CDR3 DNA reads TGTGCCAGTAGTCAGGGGCCGGGCAATCAGCCCCAGCATTTT. Its protein is CASSQGPGNQPQHF.

The V gene is TRBV2, the J gene TRBJ2-3; D unresolved. The CDR3 extends over 13 amino acids. Germline V gene lookup returns CDR1 SNHLY and CDR2 FYNNEI. V shed 7 bases and J shed 2 bases, with 10 bases lying between them. As DNA, the CDR3 is TGTGCCAGCAAAGTGACTGCCACAGATACGCAGTATTTT. Its protein product is CASKVTATDTQYF.

In this sample, this clonotype turned up a few times. CDR3 protein: CASSQDGAAGYRLSSYEQYF. In DNA, the CDR3 is TGCGCCAGCAGCCAAGATGGAGCCGCCGGGTACAGGCTGAGCTCCTACGAGCAGTACTTC. The chain couples TRBV4-1 to TRBJ2-7; weak D call: TRBD1 (5 bases). The CDR3 runs to 20 residues. Germline loops: CDR1 MGHRA, CDR2 YSYEKL. V shed 0 bases and J shed 0 bases, with 24 bases lying between them.

This clonotype was observed a few times. The genes are TRBV7-8 and TRBJ1-3; D uncertain. V lost 2 bases, J lost 0 bases, and 11 bases lay in between. The germline V gene encodes CDR1 SGHVS and CDR2 FQNEAQ. This CDR3 region has 16 residues. CDR3 region: CASSLLGASSGNTIYF. The CDR3 bases are TGTGCCAGCAGCTTATTGGGCGCTTCCTCTGGAAACACCATATATTTT.

This clonotype was picked up many times. The chain uses TRBV7-9 and TRBJ2-3, with D perhaps given as TRBD1 or TRBD2 (6 bases each). V shed 3 bases and J shed 5 bases, with 12 bases lying between them. In germline, CDR1 is SEHNR, CDR2 FQNEAQ (reference sequence). This CDR3 contains 14 residues. The CDR3 here is CASSFGGYIDTQYF. CDR3 nucleotide sequence: TGTGCCAGCAGCTTCGGGGGCTATATAGATACGCAGTATTTT.